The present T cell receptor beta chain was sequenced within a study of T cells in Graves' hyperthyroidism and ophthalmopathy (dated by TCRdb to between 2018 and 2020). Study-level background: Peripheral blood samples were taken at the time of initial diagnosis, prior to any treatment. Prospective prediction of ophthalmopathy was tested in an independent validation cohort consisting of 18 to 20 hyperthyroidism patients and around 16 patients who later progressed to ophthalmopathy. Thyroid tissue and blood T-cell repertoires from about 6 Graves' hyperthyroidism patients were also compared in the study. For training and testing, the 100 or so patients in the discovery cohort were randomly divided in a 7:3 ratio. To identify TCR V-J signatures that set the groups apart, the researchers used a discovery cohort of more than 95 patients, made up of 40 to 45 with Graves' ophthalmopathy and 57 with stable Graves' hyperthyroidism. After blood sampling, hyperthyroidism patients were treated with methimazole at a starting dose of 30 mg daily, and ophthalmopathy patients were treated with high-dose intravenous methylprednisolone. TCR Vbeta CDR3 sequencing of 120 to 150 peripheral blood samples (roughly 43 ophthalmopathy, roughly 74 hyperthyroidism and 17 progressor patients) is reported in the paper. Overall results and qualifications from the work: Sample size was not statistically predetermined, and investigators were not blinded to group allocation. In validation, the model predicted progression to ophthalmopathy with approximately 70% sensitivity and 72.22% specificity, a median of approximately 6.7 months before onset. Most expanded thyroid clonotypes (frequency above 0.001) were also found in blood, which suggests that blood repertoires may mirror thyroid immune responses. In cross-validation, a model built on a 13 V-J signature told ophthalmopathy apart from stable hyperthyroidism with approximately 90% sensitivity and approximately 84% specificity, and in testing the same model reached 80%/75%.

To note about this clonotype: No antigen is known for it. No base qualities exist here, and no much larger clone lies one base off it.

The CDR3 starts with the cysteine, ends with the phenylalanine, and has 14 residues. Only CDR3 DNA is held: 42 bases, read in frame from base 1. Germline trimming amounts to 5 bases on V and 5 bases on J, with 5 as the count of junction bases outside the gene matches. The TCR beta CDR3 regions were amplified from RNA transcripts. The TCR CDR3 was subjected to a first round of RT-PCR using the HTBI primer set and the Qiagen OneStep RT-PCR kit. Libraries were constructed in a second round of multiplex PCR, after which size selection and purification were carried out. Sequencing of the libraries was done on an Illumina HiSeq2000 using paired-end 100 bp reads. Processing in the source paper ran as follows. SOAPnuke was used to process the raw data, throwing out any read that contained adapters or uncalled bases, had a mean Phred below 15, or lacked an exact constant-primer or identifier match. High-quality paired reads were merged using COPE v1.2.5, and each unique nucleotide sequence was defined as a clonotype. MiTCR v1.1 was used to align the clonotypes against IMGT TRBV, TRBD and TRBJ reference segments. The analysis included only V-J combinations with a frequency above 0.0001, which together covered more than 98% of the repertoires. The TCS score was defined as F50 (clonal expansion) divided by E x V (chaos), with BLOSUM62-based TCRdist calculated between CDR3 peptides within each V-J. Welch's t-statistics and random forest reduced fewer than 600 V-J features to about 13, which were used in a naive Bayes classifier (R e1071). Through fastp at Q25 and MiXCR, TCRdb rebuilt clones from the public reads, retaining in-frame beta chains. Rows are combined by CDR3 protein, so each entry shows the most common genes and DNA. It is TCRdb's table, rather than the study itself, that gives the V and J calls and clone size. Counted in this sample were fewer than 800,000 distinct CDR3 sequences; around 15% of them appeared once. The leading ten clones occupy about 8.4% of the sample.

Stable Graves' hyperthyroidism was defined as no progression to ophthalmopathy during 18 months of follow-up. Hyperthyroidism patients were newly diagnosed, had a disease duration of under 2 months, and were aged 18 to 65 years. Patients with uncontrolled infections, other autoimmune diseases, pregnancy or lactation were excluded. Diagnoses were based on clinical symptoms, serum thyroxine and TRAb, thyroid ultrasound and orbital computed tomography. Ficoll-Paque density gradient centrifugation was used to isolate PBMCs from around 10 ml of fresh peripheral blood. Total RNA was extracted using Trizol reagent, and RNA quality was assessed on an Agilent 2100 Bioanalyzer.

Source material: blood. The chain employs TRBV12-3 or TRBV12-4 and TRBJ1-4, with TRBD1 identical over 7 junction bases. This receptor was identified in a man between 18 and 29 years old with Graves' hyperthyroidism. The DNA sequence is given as TGTGCCAGCAGTCGACCGACAGGGAATGAAAAACTGTTTTTT. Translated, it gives CASSRPTGNEKLFF.